The following is a T cell receptor beta chain sequence with its context. The antigen remains undetermined. This sample was included in a study of cytomegalovirus exposure and HLA in healthy donors. Whole-study context: Most donors, just over 80% of 398 genotyped, fell in the Caucasian-associated ancestry cluster. General study points: Among donors in an Asian-associated ancestry cluster, a later analysis reportedly found fewer N-insertions than the roughly 700-donor mean. The HLA-A and HLA-B alleles of most subjects were reportedly predicted accurately from TCR beta sequences. Most TCR sequences were rare, but some public TCRs occurred in many donors.

The primer mix had 60 Vbeta and 13 Jbeta primers. The protocol was immunoSEQ multiplex PCR, while the TCRdb copy is restricted to in-frame clones and leaves out a portion. Here the sample spans about 150,000 clones, approximately 87% being singletons. There are 14 residues in the CDR3. V shed 7 bases, J shed 4 bases, and the junction held 4 bases outside the gene matches. CDR1 and CDR2 from the germline V gene are SGHTA and FQGNSA. This receptor was obtained from a woman younger than 45 in good health and CMV-seronegative. This chain uses TRBV7-2 with TRBJ2-1; TRBD2 agrees at 10 bases. Sample: PBMCs. The CDR3 DNA reads as TGTGCCAGCACCCGAGCGGGAGGGTACAATGAGCAGTTCTTC. Amino acids: CASTRAGGYNEQFF. Together with reference TRBV7-2 and TRBJ2-1, the CDR3 gives the full variable domain: GAGVSQSPSNKVTEKGKDVELRCDPISGHTALYWYRQSLGQGLEFLIYFQGNSAPDKSGLPSDRFSAERTGGSVSTLTIQRTQQEDSAVYLCASTRAGGYNEQFFGPGTRLTVL.